The present T cell receptor (beta chain) was sequenced within a study of blood T cell repertoires in COVID-19. Turning to the study itself: Sample material is recorded as cDNA or gDNA derived from T cells, B-cell-depleted T cells, or PBMCs.

CDR1 is MNHEY, CDR2 SVGEGT, per germline. V lost 4 bases and J lost 5; bases outside the gene matches: 15. The CDR3 length is 17 residues. Authors' data handling: Quantification of nucleated cells was approximated via reference gene primer amplification. Assay: immunoSEQ multiplex PCR; the TCRdb copy retains only in-frame clones and omits some. The DNA gave D and trimming, while V, J and clone size come from that table. The table lists about 220,000 clones, more than 65% of them singletons. Sequencing was performed on peripheral blood. The origin of this receptor is a woman aged 25 to 39 who had recovered from COVID-19. This sequence joins TRBV6-2 or TRBV6-3 and TRBJ2-5; 8 bases are shared with TRBD1. CDR3 sequence (DNA): TGTGCCAGCAGTTCTCCCCGCGGACAGGGTGGTCTGGAGACCCAGTACTTC. Its protein is CASSSPRGQGGLETQYF.